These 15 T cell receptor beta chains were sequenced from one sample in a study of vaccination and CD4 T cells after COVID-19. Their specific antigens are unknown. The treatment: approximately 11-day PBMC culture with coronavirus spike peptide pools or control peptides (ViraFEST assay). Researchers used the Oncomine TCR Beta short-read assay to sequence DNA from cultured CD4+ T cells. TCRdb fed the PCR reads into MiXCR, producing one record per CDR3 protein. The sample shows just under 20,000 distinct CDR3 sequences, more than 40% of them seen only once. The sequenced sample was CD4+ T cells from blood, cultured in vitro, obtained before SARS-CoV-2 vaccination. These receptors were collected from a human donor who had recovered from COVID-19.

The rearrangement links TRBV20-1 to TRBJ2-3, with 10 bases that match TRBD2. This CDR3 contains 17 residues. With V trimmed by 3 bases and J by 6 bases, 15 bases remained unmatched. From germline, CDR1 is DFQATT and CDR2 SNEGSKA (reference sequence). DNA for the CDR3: TGCAGTGCTAGGGGCGAGCTAAGCGGGAGGGCCGGGGATACGCAGTATTTT. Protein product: CSARGELSGRAGDTQYF.

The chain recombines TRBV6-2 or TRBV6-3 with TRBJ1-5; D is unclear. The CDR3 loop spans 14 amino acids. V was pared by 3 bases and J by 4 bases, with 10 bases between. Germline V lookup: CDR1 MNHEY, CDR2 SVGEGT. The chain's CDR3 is CASSYSVTNQPQHF. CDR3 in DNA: TGTGCCAGCAGTTATTCCGTCACAAATCAGCCCCAGCATTTT.

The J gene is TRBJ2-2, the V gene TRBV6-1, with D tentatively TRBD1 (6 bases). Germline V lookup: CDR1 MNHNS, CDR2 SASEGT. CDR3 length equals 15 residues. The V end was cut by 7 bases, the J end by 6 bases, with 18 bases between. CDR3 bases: TGTGCCAGCACCAAAGTAGGCAGGGGAGCCGGGGAGCTGTTTTTT. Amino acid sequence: CASTKVGRGAGELFF.

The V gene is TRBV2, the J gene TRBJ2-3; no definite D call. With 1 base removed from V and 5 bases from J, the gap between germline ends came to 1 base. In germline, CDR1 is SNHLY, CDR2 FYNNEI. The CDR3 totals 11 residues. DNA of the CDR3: TGTGCCAGCAGTGAAGTAGATACGCAGTATTTT. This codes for CASSEVDTQYF.

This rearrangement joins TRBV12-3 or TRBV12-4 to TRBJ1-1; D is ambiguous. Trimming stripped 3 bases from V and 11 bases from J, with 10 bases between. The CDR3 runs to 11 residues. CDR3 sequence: CASSLGRGAFF. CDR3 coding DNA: TGTGCCAGCAGTTTGGGCCGGGGTGCTTTCTTT.

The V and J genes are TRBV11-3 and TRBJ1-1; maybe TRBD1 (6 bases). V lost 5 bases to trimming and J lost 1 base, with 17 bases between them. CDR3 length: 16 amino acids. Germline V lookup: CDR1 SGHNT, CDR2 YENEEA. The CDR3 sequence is CASSNGGRARNTEAFF. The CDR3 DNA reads TGTGCCAGCAGCAATGGGGGGCGTGCTAGGAACACTGAAGCTTTCTTT.

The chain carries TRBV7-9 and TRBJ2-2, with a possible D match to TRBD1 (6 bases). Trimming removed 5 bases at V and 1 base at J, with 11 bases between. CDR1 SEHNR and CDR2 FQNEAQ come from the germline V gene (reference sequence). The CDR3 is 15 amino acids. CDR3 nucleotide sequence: TGTGCCAGCAGCCCACAGGGCTTGAACACCGGGGAGCTGTTTTTT. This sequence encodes CASSPQGLNTGELFF.

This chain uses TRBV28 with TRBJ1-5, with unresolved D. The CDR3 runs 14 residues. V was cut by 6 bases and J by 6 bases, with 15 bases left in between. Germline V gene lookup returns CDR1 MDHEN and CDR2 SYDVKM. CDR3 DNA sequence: TGTGCCAGCAGGAATAGGTTAGGGCGTCAGCCCCAGCATTTT. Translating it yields CASRNRLGRQPQHF.

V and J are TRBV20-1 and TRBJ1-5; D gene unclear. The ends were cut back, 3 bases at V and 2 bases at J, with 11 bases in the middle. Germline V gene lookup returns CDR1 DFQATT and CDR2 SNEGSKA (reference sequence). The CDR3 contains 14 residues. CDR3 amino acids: CSASPGSGNQPQHF. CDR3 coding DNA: TGCAGTGCTAGCCCGGGTTCGGGCAATCAGCCCCAGCATTTT.

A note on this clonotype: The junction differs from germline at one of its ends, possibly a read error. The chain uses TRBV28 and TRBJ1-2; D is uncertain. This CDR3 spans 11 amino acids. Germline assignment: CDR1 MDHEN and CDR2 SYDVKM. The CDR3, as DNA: TGTGCCAGCAGTCCTGGCGTCCGAAGGGCCTTC. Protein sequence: CASSPGVRRAF.

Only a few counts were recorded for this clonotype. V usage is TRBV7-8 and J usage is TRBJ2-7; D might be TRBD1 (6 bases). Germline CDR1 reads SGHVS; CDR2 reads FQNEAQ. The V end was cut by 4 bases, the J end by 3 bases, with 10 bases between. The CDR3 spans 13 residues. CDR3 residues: CASSWGQSYEQYF. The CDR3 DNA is TGTGCCAGCAGCTGGGGACAAAGCTACGAGCAGTACTTC.

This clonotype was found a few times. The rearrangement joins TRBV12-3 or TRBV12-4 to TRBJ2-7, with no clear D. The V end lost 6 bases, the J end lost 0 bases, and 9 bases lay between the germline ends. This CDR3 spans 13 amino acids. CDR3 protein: CASRGGHSYEQYF. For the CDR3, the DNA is TGTGCCAGCAGGGGCGGCCACTCCTACGAGCAGTACTTC.

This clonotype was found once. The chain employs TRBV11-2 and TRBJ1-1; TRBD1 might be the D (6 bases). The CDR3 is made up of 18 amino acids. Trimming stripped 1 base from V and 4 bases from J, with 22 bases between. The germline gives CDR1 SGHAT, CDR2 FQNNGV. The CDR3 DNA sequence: TGTGCCAGCAGCTTAGCGTTCGGGGGCGTTGGGGGTGGCACTGAAGCTTTCTTT. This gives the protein CASSLAFGGVGGGTEAFF.

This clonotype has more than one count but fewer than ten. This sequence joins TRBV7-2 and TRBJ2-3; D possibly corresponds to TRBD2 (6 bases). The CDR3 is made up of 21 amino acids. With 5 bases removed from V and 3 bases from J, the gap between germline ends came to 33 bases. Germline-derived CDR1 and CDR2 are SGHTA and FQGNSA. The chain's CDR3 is CASSTPPSGVQGGRGTDTQYF. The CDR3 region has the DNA TGTGCCAGCAGCACCCCTCCGAGTGGGGTGCAGGGCGGACGGGGGACAGATACGCAGTATTTT. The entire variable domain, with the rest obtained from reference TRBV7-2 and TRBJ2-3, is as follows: GAGVSQSPSNKVTEKGKDVELRCDPISGHTALYWYRQSLGQGLEFLIYFQGNSAPDKSGLPSDRFSAERTGGSVSTLTIQRTQQEDSAVYLCASSTPPSGVQGGRGTDTQYFGPGTRLTVL.

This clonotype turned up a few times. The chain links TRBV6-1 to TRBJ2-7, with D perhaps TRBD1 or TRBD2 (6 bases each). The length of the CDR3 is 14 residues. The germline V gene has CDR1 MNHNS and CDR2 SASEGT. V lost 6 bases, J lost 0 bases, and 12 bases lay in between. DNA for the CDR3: TGTGCCAGCAGAACAGGGAGGAGCTCCTACGAGCAGTACTTC. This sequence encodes CASRTGRSSYEQYF.